This T cell receptor beta chain was sequenced in a study of cytomegalovirus exposure and HLA in healthy donors. Study findings and constraints: In terms of immune exposure information, only CMV serostatus was available. A few V segments could not be told apart, such as TRBV6-2 and TRBV6-3, and were left out.

Nominally healthy donors provided the samples, though records likely missed some immune exposures. Trimming took 4 bases from V and 5 from J, leaving 6 bases between them. Germline V lookup: CDR1 SGHTS, CDR2 YDEGEE. This CDR3 region has 11 residues. Primers: 60 Vbeta forward and 13 Jbeta reverse. Clones were sequenced by immunoSEQ multiplex PCR, and TCRdb holds only the in-frame ones, with some missing. The sample yields approximately 160,000 clones, 82% seen once. Comment on this clone: Antigen specificity is unknown.

V usage is TRBV5-8 and J usage is TRBJ1-2; the D is unclear. The sequencing input was PBMCs. The source is a male donor in good health and CMV-seronegative. CDR3 residues: CASSREYGYTF. CDR3 DNA: TGTGCCAGCAGCCGAGAATATGGCTACACCTTC.